Below are 31 T cell receptor beta chains sequenced from a single sample in a study of cytomegalovirus exposure and HLA in healthy donors. The PCR had 60 Vbeta and 13 Jbeta primers. The method was immunoSEQ multiplex PCR; TCRdb's version includes in-frame clones alone and lacks a portion of them. The repertoire holds around 240,000 clones, roughly 80% seen once, with around 5% in the top ten. The sequencing sample was made of PBMCs. The receptors come from a woman in her thirties or forties in good health and CMV-seropositive.

V gene TRBV6-6 combines with J gene TRBJ1-2; the D gene is possibly TRBD1 (5 bases). Trimming removed 2 bases at V and 0 bases at J, with 10 bases between. The V gene's germline CDR1 is MNHNY and CDR2 SVGAGI (reference sequence). The CDR3 consists of 15 residues. CDR3 residues: CASSYRQFTNYGYTF. The CDR3 coding sequence is TGTGCCAGCAGTTACCGACAGTTTACTAACTATGGCTACACCTTC.

This chain joins TRBV7-9 and TRBJ1-2, with 7 positions matching TRBD1. CDR1 SEHNR and CDR2 FQNEAQ come from the germline V gene (reference sequence). The CDR3 runs 13 residues. Germline trimming cut 1 base from V and 8 bases from J; bases unmatched to any gene: 4. The CDR3 nucleotides are TGTGCCAGCAGCTTAGAGGGGGCGCACGGCTACACCTTC. Translated, it gives CASSLEGAHGYTF.

The genes are TRBV6-5 and TRBJ2-7; TRBD2 might be the D (6 bases). The germline V gene encodes CDR1 MNHEY and CDR2 SVGAGI. V lost 2 bases and J 2 bases, leaving 13 bases between the germline ends. The CDR3 is 15 amino acids. CDR3 DNA sequence: TGTGCCAGCAGTTACGCAGGGAGGTCGACCTACGAGCAGTACTTC. Protein: CASSYAGRSTYEQYF.

This chain connects TRBV5-1 to TRBJ2-1; 8 nucleotides match TRBD2. This CDR3 spans 13 amino acids. V shed 6 bases and J 9 bases; nucleotides not matched to a gene: 8. Germline assignment: CDR1 SGHRS and CDR2 YFSETQ. The CDR3 DNA follows: TGCGCCAGCACTCCGGGGGGGTATAGTGAGCAGTTCTTC. This codes for CASTPGGYSEQFF.

The chain is built from TRBV27 and TRBJ1-1, with TRBD1 identical over 9 bases. The CDR3 is made up of 13 amino acids. CDR1 is MNHEY, CDR2 SMNVEV, per germline (reference sequence). V lost 5 bases, J lost 3 bases, and 1 base stayed unmatched. The CDR3 coding sequence is TGTGCCAGCAGTGGACAGGGGTACACTGAAGCTTTCTTT. As protein: CASSGQGYTEAFF.

The chain uses TRBV7-8 and TRBJ2-2; a possible D gene is TRBD2 (6 bases). Germline CDR1 and CDR2: SGHVS and FQNEAQ. The germline V and J ends were trimmed by 5 bases and 1 base, with 14 bases remaining between them. CDR3 length: 16 residues. The CDR3 sequence is CASSPMEGKNTGELFF. As DNA, the CDR3 is TGTGCCAGCAGCCCAATGGAGGGGAAGAACACCGGGGAGCTGTTTTTT.

The chain recombines TRBV28 with TRBJ2-7; 7 bases line up with TRBD1. This CDR3 is 15 amino acids long. V shed 5 bases and J 4 bases; nucleotides not matched to a gene: 11. Germline assignment: CDR1 MDHEN and CDR2 SYDVKM. Here the CDR3 reads CASSPPGTASYEQYF. The CDR3 DNA reads as TGTGCCAGCAGTCCCCCGGGGACAGCATCGTACGAGCAGTACTTC.

The rearrangement links TRBV6-6 to TRBJ2-3; 16 bases map to TRBD2. The germline gives CDR1 MNHNY, CDR2 SVGAGI (reference sequence). This CDR3 region has 16 residues. V was clipped by 5 bases and J by 6 bases; unmatched bases: 5. Written as DNA, the CDR3 is TGTGCCAGCAGTCCAGCGGGACTAGCGGGAGGGGATACGCAGTATTTT. Translated, it gives CASSPAGLAGGDTQYF.

The chain employs TRBV27 and TRBJ2-5, with 10 bases aligning to TRBD1. TRBJ2-7 matches the DNA end more closely, so the J call is doubtful. CDR3 size: 16 residues. Germline V gene data show CDR1 as MNHEY and CDR2 as SMNVEV (reference sequence). The CDR3 DNA follows: TGTGCCAGCAAGACCCGTGGGACAGGGGAGGCCTACGAGCAGTACTTC. Protein product: CASKTRGTGEAYEQYF.

The chain is built from TRBV2 and TRBJ2-2; perhaps TRBD2 as D (5 bases). With 6 bases removed from V and 7 bases from J, the gap between germline ends came to 15 bases. There are 14 residues in the CDR3. From germline, CDR1 is SNHLY and CDR2 FYNNEI. The CDR3 loop reads CASRVYGLGGELFF. The CDR3 DNA is TGTGCCAGCAGAGTGTACGGACTGGGCGGGGAGCTGTTTTTT. Based on the CDR3 plus reference TRBV2 and TRBJ2-2, the full variable domain is EPEVTQTPSHQVTQMGQEVILRCVPISNHLYFYWYRQILGQKVEFLVSFYNNEISEKSEIFDDQFSVERPDGSNFTLKIRSTKLEDSAMYFCASRVYGLGGELFFGEGSRLTVL.

The CDR3 DNA follows: TGTGCCAGCAGCTTAGGACTAGCGGGAGGAGAGACCCAGTACTTC. Translation: CASSLGLAGGETQYF. V and J are TRBV5-4 and TRBJ2-5; 14 bases are a match to TRBD2. Trimming took 2 bases from V and 4 from J; bases not matched to a gene: 1. CDR1 is SGHNT, CDR2 YYREEE, per germline (reference sequence). The CDR3 totals 15 residues.

Only a few counts were recorded for this clone. The chain has TRBV4-2 and TRBJ1-1; tentative D call: TRBD1 (5 bases). This CDR3 has 17 residues. Trimming left V 1 base short and J 0 bases short, with 15 bases between. Germline CDR1 LGHNA, CDR2 YNFKEQ. Here the CDR3 reads CASSQVRGGLMNTEAFF. In DNA form, the CDR3 reads TGTGCCAGCAGCCAAGTTAGGGGTGGGCTCATGAACACTGAAGCTTTCTTT.

V and J are TRBV7-2 and TRBJ2-5; TRBD2 aligns across 13 bases. The length of the CDR3 is 16 residues. Trimming took 5 bases from V and 7 from J; bases not matched to a gene: 10. CDR1 is SGHTA, CDR2 FQGNSA, per germline. CDR3 residues: CASSPEGLAGRGTQYF. The CDR3 DNA follows: TGTGCCAGCAGCCCAGAGGGACTAGCGGGAAGGGGGACCCAGTACTTC.

The chain uses TRBV9 and TRBJ1-4; TRBD1 agrees at 10 bases. The germline V gene has CDR1 SGDLS and CDR2 YYNGEE. There are 15 residues in the CDR3. V lost 0 bases and J lost 8; bases outside the gene matches: 4. The CDR3: CASSVAGTGDEKLFF. CDR3 nucleotides: TGTGCCAGCAGCGTAGCTGGGACAGGGGACGAAAAACTGTTTTTT.

The rearrangement joins TRBV20-1 to TRBJ1-2, with D perhaps matching TRBD1 (6 bases). CDR3 length: 11 amino acids. Germline CDR1 is DFQATT and CDR2 is SNEGSKA (reference sequence). Trimming stripped 6 bases from V and 8 bases from J, with 13 bases between. CDR3 region: CSATPGGGYTF. The CDR3 DNA is TGCAGTGCCACCCCGGGGGGCGGCTACACCTTC.

The sample holds a few counts of this clone. V usage is TRBV7-3 and J usage is TRBJ2-5, with 8 bases lining up with TRBD2. Germline values: CDR1 SGHTA, CDR2 FQGTGA. The ends lost 0 bases at V and 2 bases at J; junction bases unmatched: 2. The CDR3 runs to 15 residues. The CDR3 DNA follows: TGTGCCAGCAGCTTAACTCGGGGGGGGCAAGAGACCCAGTACTTC. Translated, it gives CASSLTRGGQETQYF.

For the CDR3, the DNA is TGTGCCTGGAGTTTGATGACAAATGAAGCTTTCTTT. It is translated as CAWSLMTNEAFF. The chain carries TRBV30 and TRBJ1-1; D remains unclear. CDR3 length: 12 amino acids. V was cut by 2 bases and J by 7 bases, with 11 bases left in between. CDR1 and CDR2 from the germline V gene are GTSNPN and SVGIG (reference sequence).

The CDR3 here is CASSPRPSEKLFF. As DNA, the CDR3 is TGTGCCAGCTCACCGCGGCCCAGTGAAAAACTGTTTTTT. The chain recombines TRBV18 with TRBJ1-4; D gene ambiguous. The CDR3 extends over 13 amino acids. Germline values: CDR1 KGHSH, CDR2 LQKENI. V was clipped by 3 bases and J by 7 bases, with 9 bases between them.

This clone came up a few times. The V gene is TRBV11-3, the J gene TRBJ2-2; TRBD2 agrees at 9 bases. Germline lookup yields CDR1 SGHNT and CDR2 YENEEA. This CDR3 region has 16 residues. Trimming at V came to 4 bases and at J to 3 bases, leaving 6 bases not matched to a gene. The CDR3 nucleotides read TGTGCCAGCAGCTGGGCGGGAGGGCCCTACACCGGGGAGCTGTTTTTT. Translation: CASSWAGGPYTGELFF.

The chain links TRBV4-3 to TRBJ2-2; 7 bases map to TRBD2. Trimming removed 5 bases from V and 6 bases from J; junction bases left unmatched: 9. The CDR3 loop spans 15 amino acids. Germline CDR1 LGHNA, CDR2 YSLEER. The CDR3 DNA is TGCGCCAGCAGCAAAGGAGTTAGCGGGCCCGGGGAGCTGTTTTTT. Residues: CASSKGVSGPGELFF.

V is TRBV7-8 and J is TRBJ2-5; no firm D call. The DNA end is a closer match to TRBJ2-7, so the J assignment may be wrong. Germline V lookup: CDR1 SGHVS, CDR2 FQNEAQ. CDR3 length: 15 residues. CDR3 nucleotides: TGTGCCAGCAGCTTGGGCGAATTAAGCTCCTACGAGCAGTACTTC. It translates to CASSLGELSSYEQYF.

The V gene is TRBV28, the J gene TRBJ2-5; 7 positions agree with TRBD2. The tail of the sequence fits TRBJ2-7 better, so the J call may be wrong. Germline lookup yields CDR1 MDHEN and CDR2 SYDVKM. This CDR3 is built from 14 residues. CDR3 DNA: TGTGCCAGTCCCTTAATGGGGAGGGTATACGAGCAGTACTTC. Amino acid sequence: CASPLMGRVYEQYF.

This chain uses TRBV6-4 with TRBJ2-2; TRBD2 aligns across 14 bases. The CDR3 totals 14 residues. The V gene's germline CDR1 is MRHNA and CDR2 SNTAGT. Losses at the gene ends were 6 bases for V and 7 bases for J; bases not matched to a gene: 1. The CDR3 coding sequence is TGTGCCAGCAGGGGACTAGCGGGAGTCGGGGAGCTGTTTTTT. Amino acids: CASRGLAGVGELFF.

CDR3 protein: CASSEWTGGNQPQHF. DNA for the CDR3: TGTGCCAGCAGTGAATGGACAGGCGGGAATCAGCCCCAGCATTTT. The chain links TRBV6-1 to TRBJ1-5; 7 bases line up with TRBD1. Per germline, CDR1 MNHNS and CDR2 SASEGT. J lost 4 bases, V lost 2 bases, and 5 bases had no gene match. The CDR3 length is 15 residues.

This clone was seen a single time. CDR3 amino acids: CAWSRLRPGELFF. The CDR3, as DNA: TGTGCCTGGAGTCGCCTGAGGCCCGGGGAGCTGTTTTTT. The genes are TRBV30 and TRBJ2-2; D not certain. The CDR3 covers 13 residues. V lost 2 bases and J lost 6, with 10 bases in between. Germline CDR1 GTSNPN, CDR2 SVGIG (reference sequence). Full variable domain (missing parts from reference TRBV30 and TRBJ2-2): SQTIHQWPATLVQPVGSPLSLECTVEGTSNPNLYWYRQAAGRGLQLLFYSVGIGQISSEVPQNLSASRPQDRQFILSSKKLLLSDSGFYLCAWSRLRPGELFFGEGSRLTVL.

V and J are TRBV7-8 and TRBJ1-1; TRBD1 aligns across 7 bases. CDR1 and CDR2 (germline): SGHVS, FQNEAQ. V shed 5 bases and J 0 bases; nucleotides not matched to a gene: 12. The CDR3 is 17 residues long. Here the CDR3 reads CASSRFTGTALNTEAFF. The CDR3 nucleotides are TGTGCCAGCAGCAGATTCACCGGGACAGCCCTGAACACTGAAGCTTTCTTT. Looking up the rest from reference TRBV7-8 and TRBJ1-1 gives the full variable domain: GAGVSQSPRYKVAKRGQDVALRCDPISGHVSLFWYQQALGQGPEFLTYFQNEAQLDKSGLPSDRFFAERPEGSVSTLKIQRTQQEDSAVYLCASSRFTGTALNTEAFFGQGTRLTVV.

The chain carries TRBV10-3 and TRBJ1-2, with TRBD1 matching 10 bases. The germline gives CDR1 ENHRY, CDR2 SYGVKD. The CDR3 consists of 14 residues. V shed 4 bases and J 3 bases; nucleotides not matched to a gene: 2. CDR3 nucleotide sequence: TGTGCCATCAGTGGGGGGACAGGGGACTATGGCTACACCTTC. Protein sequence: CAISGGTGDYGYTF.

The chain employs TRBV7-9 and TRBJ1-2, with D possibly TRBD1 on 6 matching bases. Germline assignment: CDR1 SEHNR and CDR2 FQNEAQ (reference sequence). Between the trimmed V and J ends, which lost 5 bases and 4 bases, there was a span of 14 bases. The CDR3 runs 14 residues. Here the CDR3 reads CASSAGVDFYGYTF. The CDR3, as DNA: TGTGCCAGCAGCGCAGGGGTTGACTTCTATGGCTACACCTTC.

The V gene is TRBV5-1, the J gene TRBJ2-2, with 10 bases identical to TRBD1. This CDR3 region has 19 residues. The germline V gene has CDR1 SGHRS and CDR2 YFSETQ. With 2 bases clipped from V and 5 bases from J, the junction kept 15 bases outside the gene matches. Written as DNA, the CDR3 is TGCGCCAGCAGCTTCCCCCCTGGACAGGGGGAGGTAAGGACCGGGGAGCTGTTTTTT. Translation: CASSFPPGQGEVRTGELFF. The whole variable domain, remainder taken from reference TRBV5-1 and TRBJ2-2, is KAGVTQTPRYLIKTRGQQVTLSCSPISGHRSVSWYQQTPGQGLQFLFEYFSETQRNKGNFPGRFSGRQFSNSRSEMNVSTLELGDSALYLCASSFPPGQGEVRTGELFFGEGSRLTVL.

The chain is built from TRBV7-9 and TRBJ2-5; 7 bases map to TRBD2. J was trimmed by 2 bases and V by 11 bases; bases with no gene match: 14. The CDR3 contains 15 residues. The germline V gene encodes CDR1 SEHNR and CDR2 FQNEAQ (reference sequence). CDR3: CAWLERAGDQETQYF. The DNA of the CDR3 is TGTGCCTGGCTGGAGCGGGCGGGGGATCAAGAGACCCAGTACTTC.

This rearrangement joins TRBV19 to TRBJ1-1, with D possibly being TRBD1 (5 bases). Deletions cut 9 bases from V and 3 bases from J, with 11 bases between. The CDR3 consists of 12 residues. Germline CDR1 is LNHDA and CDR2 is SQIVND (reference sequence). The CDR3 loop reads CASRDRYTEAFF. CDR3 sequence (DNA): TGTGCCAGCAGAGACAGATACACTGAAGCTTTCTTT.